The clone carrying this T cell receptor beta chain was recorded only once. Germline CDR1 is MNHEY and CDR2 is SMNVEV (reference sequence). With 3 bases clipped from V and 6 bases from J, the junction kept 3 bases outside the gene matches. This CDR3 spans 15 amino acids. It was with 60 Vbeta and 13 Jbeta primers that the PCR ran. The method was immunoSEQ multiplex PCR; TCRdb's version includes in-frame clones alone and lacks a portion of them. The data contain approximately 120,000 clones, about 70% of them singletons. This entry belongs to a study of cytomegalovirus exposure and HLA in healthy donors.

The clonotype was recovered from a woman aged 40 to 50 in good health and CMV-seropositive. The chain employs TRBV27 and TRBJ2-3; 13 bases are a match to TRBD2. Sequenced: PBMCs. This CDR3 is CASSFTSGGADTQYF. The DNA of the CDR3 is TGTGCCAGCAGTTTCACTAGCGGGGGGGCGGATACGCAGTATTTT.